This T cell receptor (beta chain) derives from a study of cytomegalovirus exposure and HLA in healthy donors. Study outcomes and limitations: For most subjects, TCR beta sequences were reported to predict HLA-A and HLA-B alleles with accuracy.

PCR primers comprised 60 Vbeta and 13 Jbeta primers. Some clones are missing from TCRdb's copy, which holds only in-frame ones; the method was immunoSEQ multiplex PCR. The table for this sample gives some 120,000 clones. About this clone: Antigen: not known.

Trimming cost V 6 bases and J 4 bases, with 19 bases left between them. The CDR3 totals 15 residues. The germline V gene has CDR1 LNHDA and CDR2 SQIVND (reference sequence). The receptor's source is a woman in her sixties in good health and CMV-seronegative. This chain uses TRBV19 with TRBJ2-7; D perhaps matches TRBD2 (5 bases). The sequencing sample was made of PBMCs. The CDR3 sequence is CASSTPGIPGYEQYF. In DNA form, the CDR3 reads TGTGCCAGTAGCACGCCCGGGATCCCCGGTTACGAGCAGTACTTC.